These T cell receptor beta chains were read from a single sample in a study of blood T cells in healthy people across ages. TCRdb re-called the 5' RACE reads through MiXCR, storing one row per CDR3 protein. The sample has 1.5 million to 2 million distinct CDR3 sequences, 28% seen once. Material for sequencing was blood. The receptors stem from a woman under 40 in good health. The CDR3 runs from the conserved cysteine through the conserved F or W. The order of the fields is J gene, D gene, clone size, V gene, CDR3 DNA, CDR3 protein. A D gene is named only where the DNA matches it firmly. A row's size may be missing; if present it is once, few, many or a size class.

TRBJ2-1 | - | - | TRBV29-1 | TGCAGCGCTGCCAGCAGGGGCAATCGGAATGAGCAGTTCTTC | CSAASRGNRNEQFF
TRBJ2-5 | TRBD2 | - | TRBV27 | TGTGCCAGCAGTTTAGGCTGGGGGGGAACGCGAGAGACCCAGTACTTC | CASSLGWGGTRETQYF
TRBJ1-4 | - | few | TRBV21-1 | TGTGCCAGCAGGGGAAAAAGGCGGGAGGAAAAACTGTTTTTT | CASRGKRREEKLFF
TRBJ2-1 | TRBD2 | many | TRBV12-3/TRBV12-4 | TGTGCCAGCAGACTAGCGGTCAACAATGAGCAGTTCTTC | CASRLAVNNEQFF
TRBJ2-1 | TRBD2 | - | TRBV9 | TGTGCCAGCAGCGTAGCATGGCGGGGGTCCAATGAGCAGTTCTTC | CASSVAWRGSNEQFF
TRBJ1-6 | - | - | TRBV30 | TGTGCCTGGAGCCCCTCCATGGGTGGGGATTCACCCCCCCACTTT | CAWSPSMGGDSPPHF
TRBJ2-1 | - | - | TRBV21-1 | TGTGCCAGCAGCCCAGAGGAGGGGGCATCCTACAATGAGCAGTTCTTC | CASSPEEGASYNEQFF
TRBJ2-5 | - | few | TRBV7-2 | TGTGCCAGCACCATGACCGAGACCCAGTACTTC | CASTMTETQYF
TRBJ2-2 | TRBD2 | - | TRBV15 | TGTGCCACCAGCAGAGATCTTCTAGCGGGAAGTACCGGGGAGCTGTGTTTT | CATSRDLLAGSTGELCF
TRBJ1-2 | - | few | TRBV12-3/TRBV12-4 | TGTGCCAGCAGTTTAGCGGAGTGGGGTGGCTACACCTTC | CASSLAEWGGYTF
TRBJ1-2 | - | few | TRBV7-6 | TGTGCCAGCAGCTTATCAGGGGCCGGCGGCTACACCTTC | CASSLSGAGGYTF
TRBJ1-1 | - | - | TRBV4-1 | TGCGCCAGCAGCCAAGATAGGGGTATGAACACTGAAGCTTTCTTT | CASSQDRGMNTEAFF